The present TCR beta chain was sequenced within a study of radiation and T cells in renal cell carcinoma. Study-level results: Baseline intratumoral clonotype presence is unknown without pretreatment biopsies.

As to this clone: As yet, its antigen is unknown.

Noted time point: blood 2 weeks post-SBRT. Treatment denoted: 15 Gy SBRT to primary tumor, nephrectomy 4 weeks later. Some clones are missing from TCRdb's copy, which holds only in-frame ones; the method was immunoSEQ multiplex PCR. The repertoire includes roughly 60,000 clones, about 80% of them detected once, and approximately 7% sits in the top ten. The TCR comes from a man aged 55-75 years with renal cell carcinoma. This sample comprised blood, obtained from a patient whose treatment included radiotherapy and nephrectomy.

Here the CDR3 reads CASRGQGAYIGELFF. CDR3 coding DNA: TGTGCCAGCAGGGGACAGGGGGCGTATATCGGGGAGCTGTTTTTT. V gene TRBV7-2 combines with J gene TRBJ2-2; 12 bases map to TRBD1. The CDR3 extends over 15 amino acids. V lost 6 bases and J lost 7; bases outside the gene matches: 6. CDR1 SGHTA and CDR2 FQGNSA come from the germline V gene.